The 14 T cell receptor beta chains below come from one sample, sequenced in a study of response to subunit inactivated influenza vaccine. Using its own MiXCR run on the RT-PCR reads, TCRdb lists one record per CDR3 protein. The sample lists approximately 500,000 distinct CDR3 sequences; approximately 15% were seen once. Sequenced here: PBMCs from blood, sampled about 11 days after vaccination. The receptors derive from a man between 45 and 60 years old who received an inactivated influenza vaccine.

This clonotype was seen more than once but under ten times. J is TRBJ2-5 and V is TRBV5-4; 9 nucleotides align to TRBD1. Germline V gives CDR1 SGHNT, CDR2 YYREEE (reference sequence). The length of the CDR3 is 15 residues. The junction had 7 bases not matched to a gene; V was cut back by 3 bases and J by 4 bases. The CDR3 nucleotides are TGTGCCAGCAGCTCAAAACAGGGGGCGGGAGAGACCCAGTACTTC. Protein product: CASSSKQGAGETQYF.

This clonotype has a count of ten or more. The V gene is TRBV5-1, the J gene TRBJ2-3; 13 bases align to TRBD2. Germline CDR1 reads SGHRS; CDR2 reads YFSETQ. The CDR3 runs to 16 residues. With V trimmed by 4 bases and J by 4 bases, 6 bases remained unmatched. CDR3 sequence reads: CASSPGTSGIADTQYF. CDR3 DNA: TGCGCCAGCAGCCCTGGGACTAGCGGGATTGCAGATACGCAGTATTTT. The full variable domain, completed using reference TRBV5-1 and TRBJ2-3, is KAGVTQTPRYLIKTRGQQVTLSCSPISGHRSVSWYQQTPGQGLQFLFEYFSETQRNKGNFPGRFSGRQFSNSRSEMNVSTLELGDSALYLCASSPGTSGIADTQYFGPGTRLTVL.

This chain uses TRBV6-6 with TRBJ2-7; 7 bases are a match to TRBD1. Trimming cost V 6 bases and J 3 bases; bases outside gene matches: 2. Per germline, CDR1 MNHNY and CDR2 SVGAGI (reference sequence). The CDR3 extends over 12 amino acids. The CDR3 DNA reads as TGTGCCAGCAGATCAGGGGGCTACGAGCAGTACTTC. It encodes CASRSGGYEQYF.

The rearrangement links TRBV5-5 to TRBJ2-7; 7 bases align to TRBD1. V lost 4 bases and J lost 4; bases outside the gene matches: 11. Germline loops: CDR1 SGHKS, CDR2 YYEKEE (reference sequence). There are 15 residues in the CDR3. The CDR3 here is CASSLTGQATYEQYF. The CDR3 DNA follows: TGTGCCAGCAGCCTGACTGGACAGGCAACTTACGAGCAGTACTTC.

This clonotype was detected a few times. The chain links TRBV6-5 to TRBJ1-2; D is perhaps TRBD1 (5 bases). The CDR3 sequence is 14 residues long. CDR1 and CDR2 (germline): MNHEY, SVGAGI. Trimming pared 2 bases from V and 5 bases from J, leaving 12 bases between. CDR3 loop: CASSYGGSSYGYTF. The CDR3 region has the DNA TGTGCCAGCAGTTACGGGGGGTCCTCATATGGCTACACCTTC.

This clonotype was counted at least ten times. The CDR3 region is CASSYSIGGLRNEQFF. Here the CDR3 DNA reads TGTGCCAGCAGTTACAGCATAGGGGGCTTACGGAATGAGCAGTTCTTC. V is TRBV6-2 or TRBV6-3 and J is TRBJ2-1, with 7 bases fitting TRBD1. This CDR3 is 16 amino acids long. The germline CDR1 and CDR2 sequences are MNHEY and SVGEGT. The V segment lost 2 bases and the J segment 7 bases; nucleotides outside the gene matches: 11.

This chain joins TRBV11-2 and TRBJ1-4, with 9 positions matching TRBD1. CDR3 size: 15 residues. Germline trimming cut 5 bases from V and 7 bases from J; bases unmatched to any gene: 8. Germline V gene lookup returns CDR1 SGHAT and CDR2 FQNNGV. CDR3 nucleotides: TGTGCCAGCAGCCAACCGACAGGGGGGAGTGAAAAACTGTTTTTT. Translated, it gives CASSQPTGGSEKLFF.

This clonotype came up a few times. The chain recombines TRBV7-2 with TRBJ1-5; the D gene is possibly TRBD1 (5 bases). This CDR3 is 16 amino acids long. Trimming shortened V by 3 bases and J by 2 bases, and 14 bases separated the two germline ends. Germline CDR1 is SGHTA and CDR2 is FQGNSA. The CDR3: CASSLVWGNGNQPQHF. CDR3 nucleotides: TGTGCCAGCAGCTTGGTGTGGGGGAACGGCAATCAGCCCCAGCATTTT.

V gene TRBV6-1 combines with J gene TRBJ1-5; D is ambiguous. The CDR3 is made up of 15 amino acids. Per the germline V gene, CDR1 is MNHNS and CDR2 is SASEGT. V was pared by 7 bases and J by 0 bases, with 13 bases between. The CDR3 spells CASIVWHTSNQPQHF. CDR3 in DNA: TGTGCCAGCATCGTTTGGCATACTAGCAATCAGCCCCAGCATTTT.

The chain is built from TRBV25-1 and TRBJ2-3, with D tentatively TRBD1 (6 bases). In germline, CDR1 is MGHDK, CDR2 SYGVNS. The CDR3 is made up of 14 amino acids. V lost 5 bases to trimming and J lost 6 bases, with 15 bases between them. CDR3 in amino acids: CASSPYRDLDTQYF. In DNA, the CDR3 is TGTGCCAGCAGTCCCTACAGGGACCTGGATACGCAGTATTTT.

The chain links TRBV5-6 to TRBJ2-1; no clear D. Trimming took 1 base from V and 3 from J, leaving 5 bases between them. This CDR3 region has 13 residues. CDR1 SGHDT and CDR2 YYEEEE come from the germline V gene. The CDR3 nucleotides read TGTGCCAGCAGCTTGAGGATCTACAATGAGCAGTTCTTC. It is translated as CASSLRIYNEQFF.

The V call is TRBV9, the J call TRBJ1-5, with D perhaps TRBD1 (5 bases). Germline V gives CDR1 SGDLS, CDR2 YYNGEE. Trimming left V 5 bases short and J 0 bases short, with 12 bases between. The CDR3 sequence is 15 residues long. CDR3 DNA: TGTGCCAGCAGTCCATCGCAGGGTAGCAATCAGCCCCAGCATTTT. Translated, it gives CASSPSQGSNQPQHF.

There are many counts of this clonotype. CDR3 nucleotide sequence: TGTGCCAGCAGCCAAGATAAAGGGACTAGCTGGACAGATACGCAGTATTTT. It translates to CASSQDKGTSWTDTQYF. The rearrangement uses TRBV4-2 and TRBJ2-3; 9 bases fit TRBD2. J gave up 3 bases and V 0 bases, and 7 bases lay outside the gene matches. In germline, CDR1 is LGHNA, CDR2 YNFKEQ. This CDR3 is 17 amino acids long.

In DNA form, the CDR3 reads TGTGCCAGCAGCTCGACTAGCGGAGCCTTCACAGATACGCAGTATTTT. The encoded protein is CASSSTSGAFTDTQYF. J is TRBJ2-3 and V is TRBV3-1; 9 nucleotides match TRBD2. This CDR3 is built from 16 residues. The V gene end was trimmed by 5 bases and the J gene end by 2 bases; junction bases not matched to a gene: 8. The V gene's germline CDR1 is LGHDT and CDR2 YNNKEL (reference sequence).